The sequence of this T cell receptor (beta chain) was determined in a study of blood T cell repertoires in COVID-19. As for the study in general: PBMCs, B-cell-depleted T cells, or T cells were the source of the cDNA or gDNA that made up the material.

Some clones are missing from TCRdb's copy, which holds only in-frame ones; the method was immunoSEQ multiplex PCR. The table has about 71,000 clones, 80% to 90% seen once. V was clipped by 3 bases and J by 4 bases, with 12 bases between them. Germline V CDR1 and CDR2: MGHRA, YSYEKL. The CDR3 sequence is 14 residues long. This TCR came from a man aged 45-65 years with active COVID-19. Sequencing input: peripheral blood. The rearrangement joins TRBV4-1 to TRBJ2-5; D possibly corresponds to TRBD1 (5 bases). The CDR3 nucleotides are TGCGCCAGCAGCCATTCTCCTAGGGGAGAGACCCAGTACTTC. It specifies CASSHSPRGETQYF.